These 19 T cell receptor beta chains originate from one sample sequenced in a study of cytomegalovirus exposure and HLA in healthy donors. This PCR relied on a set of 60 Vbeta primers and 13 Jbeta primers. Assay used: immunoSEQ multiplex PCR; TCRdb lists only in-frame clones, some missing. The sample lists about 140,000 clones, approximately 80% occurring once. Input material: PBMCs. These receptors were taken from a man aged 35 to 55 in good health and CMV-seronegative.

The rearrangement uses TRBV18 and TRBJ2-7; 7 nucleotides line up with TRBD2. The V and J ends lost 3 bases and 6 bases, in that order; junction bases with no gene match: 8. Germline loops: CDR1 KGHSH, CDR2 LQKENI. This CDR3 comprises 14 residues. The CDR3 bases are TGTGCCAGCTCACCTTTCGGGGGGACCCCCGAGCAGTACTTC. Amino acids: CASSPFGGTPEQYF.

This chain connects TRBV10-3 to TRBJ2-1; 11 positions agree with TRBD1. Germline CDR1 ENHRY, CDR2 SYGVKD. This CDR3 region has 13 residues. With V trimmed by 6 bases and J by 5 bases, 0 bases remained unmatched. This CDR3 is CAIRGQGDNEQFF. DNA of the CDR3: TGTGCCATCAGGGGACAGGGGGACAATGAGCAGTTCTTC.

The chain combines TRBV6-5 with TRBJ2-5, with 7 bases lining up with TRBD2. The closer fit of TRBJ2-7 to the DNA end suggests the J call may be wrong. Germline loops: CDR1 MNHEY, CDR2 SVGAGI. CDR3 length: 11 residues. In DNA form, the CDR3 reads TGTGCGACGCGACTAGCCAGCGAGCAGTACTTC. Translated, it gives CATRLASEQYF.

V gene TRBV11-2 combines with J gene TRBJ2-5; D is undetermined. Germline CDR1 is SGHAT and CDR2 is FQNNGV. The CDR3 extends over 14 amino acids. V was cut by 1 base and J by 1 base, with 7 bases left in between. This CDR3 is CASSLVGTQETQYF. CDR3 nucleotides: TGTGCCAGCAGCTTAGTGGGCACCCAAGAGACCCAGTACTTC.

The V call is TRBV7-2, the J call TRBJ2-3; 15 nucleotides align to TRBD2. The CDR3 has 17 amino acids. V was pared by 1 base and J by 6 bases, with 5 bases of the junction left unmatched. Germline V gives CDR1 SGHTA, CDR2 FQGNSA. The CDR3 region is CASSLGTSGGAGDTQYF. The CDR3, as DNA: TGTGCCAGCAGCTTAGGGACTAGCGGGGGGGCCGGCGATACGCAGTATTTT.

J is TRBJ1-6 and V is TRBV28; no firm D call. CDR3 length: 15 residues. Germline lookup yields CDR1 MDHEN and CDR2 SYDVKM. Deletions cut 3 bases from V and 7 bases from J, with 13 bases between. CDR3 region: CASSFGLGGNSPLHF. The CDR3 DNA is TGTGCCAGCAGTTTCGGCCTCGGCGGCAATTCACCCCTCCACTTT.

The rearrangement links TRBV9 to TRBJ2-7; 10 nucleotides agree with TRBD2. This CDR3 is built from 17 residues. The V gene end was trimmed by 0 bases and the J gene end by 3 bases; junction bases not matched to a gene: 9. From germline, CDR1 is SGDLS and CDR2 YYNGEE. The CDR3: CASSVATGTSVGYEQYF. The CDR3, as DNA: TGTGCCAGCAGCGTAGCTACCGGGACTAGCGTCGGCTACGAGCAGTACTTC.

The chain employs TRBV19 and TRBJ2-2, with D tentatively TRBD1 (6 bases). CDR1 and CDR2 from the germline V gene are LNHDA and SQIVND (reference sequence). The CDR3 runs to 15 residues. Trimming took off 3 bases at V and 5 bases at J, with 13 bases between the two ends. DNA for the CDR3: TGTGCCAGTAGTATTGCCCAGGGGAGAACCGGGGAGCTGTTTTTT. It codes for CASSIAQGRTGELFF.

The chain is built from TRBV10-3 and TRBJ2-1, with 7 bases that match TRBD2. The V gene end was trimmed by 7 bases and the J gene end by 5 bases; junction bases not matched to a gene: 11. This CDR3 region has 15 residues. Germline CDR1 is ENHRY and CDR2 is SYGVKD. The DNA for the CDR3 is TGTGCCATCACTGCCCGACTAGCAGGGAACAATGAGCAGTTCTTC. Protein: CAITARLAGNNEQFF.

The sample holds a few counts of this clone. The chain carries TRBV5-1 and TRBJ2-5, with 9 bases fitting TRBD2. V shed 0 bases, J shed 5 bases, and the junction held 5 bases outside the gene matches. This CDR3 contains 15 residues. Germline values: CDR1 SGHRS, CDR2 YFSETQ. CDR3 region: CASSLEAGGGETQYF. CDR3 DNA sequence: TGCGCCAGCAGCTTGGAAGCGGGAGGTGGGGAGACCCAGTACTTC.

J is TRBJ2-7 and V is TRBV7-9, with a weak D call TRBD1 (5 bases). Germline-derived CDR1 and CDR2 are SEHNR and FQNEAQ (reference sequence). The CDR3 sequence is 14 residues long. V lost 1 base and J 1 base, leaving 8 bases between the germline ends. This CDR3 is CASSLDQGSYEQYF. CDR3 bases: TGTGCCAGCAGCTTAGATCAGGGTTCCTACGAGCAGTACTTC.

Of note for this clone: A read error may account for a junction end that differs from germline. This chain links TRBV7-9 with TRBJ2-1; 11 bases are shared with TRBD2. Germline assignment: CDR1 SEHNR and CDR2 FQNEAQ (reference sequence). CDR3 size: 16 residues. The CDR3 DNA reads as TGTTCCAGCAGCCTAGCGGGAGGAGGGATTTACAATGAGCAGTTCTTC. Amino acid sequence: CSSSLAGGGIYNEQFF.

The chain joins TRBV6-5 to TRBJ1-6, with D tentatively TRBD1 (6 bases). Germline V gene sequence: CDR1 MNHEY, CDR2 SVGAGI. The CDR3 contains 15 residues. V was trimmed by 6 bases and J by 4 bases, leaving 13 bases between them. The CDR3 loop is CASSQRTDYNSPLHF. CDR3 in DNA: TGTGCCAGCAGCCAGCGGACAGATTATAATTCACCCCTCCACTTT.

Comment on this clone: One end of the junction does not line up with germline, which may come from a read error. The V and J genes are TRBV7-9 and TRBJ2-5; tentatively, D is TRBD2 (6 bases). The CDR3 runs to 16 residues. The germline CDR1 and CDR2 sequences are SEHNR and FQNEAQ (reference sequence). The CDR3: CSSSLSFGTFKETQYF. CDR3 in DNA: TGTTCCAGCAGCTTAAGTTTCGGGACTTTCAAAGAGACCCAGTACTTC.

The chain has TRBV16 and TRBJ2-7; 7 nucleotides match TRBD2. CDR3 length: 16 residues. With V trimmed by 4 bases and J by 2 bases, 11 bases remained unmatched. CDR1 and CDR2 (germline): KGHSY, FQNENV. The CDR3 sequence is CASSPLRLADPYEQYF. The CDR3, as DNA: TGTGCCAGCAGCCCCTTGAGGCTAGCGGACCCCTACGAGCAGTACTTC.

V is TRBV28 and J is TRBJ1-1; 7 nucleotides match TRBD1. Germline V gene sequence: CDR1 MDHEN, CDR2 SYDVKM. V shed 2 bases and J 0 bases; nucleotides not matched to a gene: 3. CDR3 length: 15 amino acids. The CDR3: CASSLPGQLNTEAFF. The CDR3 DNA reads TGTGCCAGCAGTTTACCGGGACAGCTGAACACTGAAGCTTTCTTT.

V gene TRBV4-1 combines with J gene TRBJ2-7; D not resolved. Germline V gives CDR1 MGHRA, CDR2 YSYEKL. Between the trimmed V and J ends, which lost 1 base and 3 bases, there was a span of 10 bases. The CDR3 runs to 14 residues. The CDR3 here is CASSQVGPSYEQYF. Here the CDR3 DNA reads TGCGCCAGCAGCCAAGTCGGTCCGAGCTACGAGCAGTACTTC.

J is TRBJ2-3 and V is TRBV5-4, with D unclear. This CDR3 has 14 residues. V lost 1 base, J lost 1 base, and 7 bases lay in between. In germline, CDR1 is SGHNT, CDR2 YYREEE (reference sequence). The DNA of the CDR3 is TGTGCCAGCAGCTTGTTGGCAGGCACAGATACGCAGTATTTT. Amino acids: CASSLLAGTDTQYF. Looking up the rest from reference TRBV5-4 and TRBJ2-3 gives the full variable domain: ETGVTQSPTHLIKTRGQQVTLRCSSQSGHNTVSWYQQALGQGPQFIFQYYREEENGRGNFPPRFSGLQFPNYSSELNVNALELDDSALYLCASSLLAGTDTQYFGPGTRLTVL.

The CDR3 sequence: CASSLEAPGTGSPLHF. In nucleotides, the CDR3 is TGTGCCAGCAGCTTAGAGGCGCCGGGTACGGGGTCACCCCTCCACTTT. The chain recombines TRBV7-6 with TRBJ1-6, with D unclear. Germline V gives CDR1 SGHVS, CDR2 FNYEAQ. The CDR3 consists of 16 residues. V was shortened by 1 base and J by 10 bases, with 17 bases between the two germline ends.